The table lists the clone carrying this TCR beta chain with many counts. The V end lost 5 bases, the J end lost 0 bases, and 7 bases lay between the germline ends. The CDR3 contains 13 residues. The sample comes from a study of blood T cells in healthy people across ages. Drawing of peripheral blood yielded 8.5 to 10 milliliters from each donor. Extractions gave at least 5 micrograms of total RNA per sample. Together with a sample-barcoded 5' primer, a J-beta primer mix was included in a second PCR lasting about 7 to 12 cycles. TCRdb passed the 5' RACE reads through MiXCR, listing each CDR3 protein once. The table has more than 800,000 distinct CDR3 sequences, more than 25% seen once.

The sequenced material came from blood. The receptor was derived from a woman aged 80 or over in good health. The chain is built from TRBV12-3 or TRBV12-4 and TRBJ1-2, with D unclear. The CDR3 nucleotides are TGTGCCAGCAGTGCACCCCCTAACTATGGCTACACCTTC. It encodes CASSAPPNYGYTF.